The 2 T cell receptor beta chains in this list originate from one sample, sequenced in a study of T cell responses to AZD1222 COVID-19 vaccine. TCRdb's table, derived via immunoSEQ multiplex PCR, lists solely in-frame clones and lacks some. This sample has fewer than 70,000 clones, with about 91% found just once. The material was peripheral blood, obtained 28 days after the second AZD1222 dose. The receptors were gathered from an adult who received the AZD1222 COVID-19 vaccine.

The V call is TRBV29-1, the J call TRBJ1-5, with D uncertain. V dropped 3 bases and J dropped 3 bases, with 9 bases sitting between them. The CDR3 is 13 amino acids. The germline CDR1 and CDR2 sequences are SQVTM and ANQGSEA. The DNA of the CDR3 is TGCAGCGTTGAGGTAGGGCCCAATCAGCCCCAGCATTTT. It encodes CSVEVGPNQPQHF.

V is TRBV5-1 and J is TRBJ2-3, with 7 bases lining up with TRBD1. This CDR3 spans 13 amino acids. V was clipped by 5 bases and J by 4 bases; unmatched bases: 4. Germline V lookup: CDR1 SGHRS, CDR2 YFSETQ. CDR3 in amino acids: CASRGQGADTQYF. The CDR3 DNA is TGCGCCAGCAGAGGGCAGGGGGCAGATACGCAGTATTTT.